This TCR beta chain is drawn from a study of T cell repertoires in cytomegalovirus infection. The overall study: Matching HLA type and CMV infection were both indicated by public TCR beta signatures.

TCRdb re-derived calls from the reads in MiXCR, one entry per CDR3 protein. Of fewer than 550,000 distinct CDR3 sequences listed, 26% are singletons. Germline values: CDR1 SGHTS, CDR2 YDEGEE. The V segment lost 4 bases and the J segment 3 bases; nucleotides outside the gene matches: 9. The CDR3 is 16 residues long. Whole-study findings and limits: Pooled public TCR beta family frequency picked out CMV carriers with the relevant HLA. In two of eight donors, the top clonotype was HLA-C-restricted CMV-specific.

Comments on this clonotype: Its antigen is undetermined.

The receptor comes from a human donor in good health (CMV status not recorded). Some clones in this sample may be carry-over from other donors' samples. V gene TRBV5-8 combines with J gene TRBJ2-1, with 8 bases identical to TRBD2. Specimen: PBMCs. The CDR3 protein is CASSLGLDGRYNEQFF. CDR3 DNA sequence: TGTGCCAGCAGCCTGGGACTAGACGGACGCTACAATGAGCAGTTCTTC. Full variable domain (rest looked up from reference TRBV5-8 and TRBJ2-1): EAGVTQSPTHLIKTRGQQATLRCSPISGHTSVYWYQQALGLGLQFLLWYDEGEERNRGNFPPRFSGRQFPNYSSELNVNALELEDSALYLCASSLGLDGRYNEQFFGPGTRLTVL.